Presented here are 10 T cell receptor beta chains from one specimen sequenced in a study of T cell responses to AZD1222 COVID-19 vaccine. Here immunoSEQ multiplex PCR was the method, and the copy in TCRdb shows in-frame clones only, minus some. The sample lists more than 85,000 clones, almost 90% seen once, with 15% to 20% in the top ten. The sample consisted of peripheral blood, taken 28 days after the second AZD1222 dose. The receptors were sampled from an adult who received the AZD1222 COVID-19 vaccine.

V is TRBV7-9 and J is TRBJ1-1, with no clear D. The CDR3 consists of 13 residues. Germline CDR1 SEHNR, CDR2 FQNEAQ (reference sequence). Trimming shortened V by 8 bases and J by 1 base, and 11 bases separated the two germline ends. CDR3 coding DNA: TGTGCCAGCCAGATAGGATCGAACACTGAAGCTTTCTTT. Protein: CASQIGSNTEAFF.

The chain combines TRBV15 with TRBJ1-1; D uncertain. Deletions cut 10 bases from V and 1 base from J, with 19 bases between. The CDR3 sequence is 15 residues long. Germline values: CDR1 LNHNV, CDR2 YYDKDF (reference sequence). CDR3 residues: CAISDGRNWNTEAFF. CDR3 DNA sequence: TGTGCCATCAGTGACGGCCGAAATTGGAACACTGAAGCTTTCTTT. The whole variable domain, remainder taken from reference TRBV15 and TRBJ1-1, is DAMVIQNPRYQVTQFGKPVTLSCSQTLNHNVMYWYQQKSSQAPKLLFHYYDKDFNNEADTPDNFQSRRPNTSFCFLDIRSPGLGDTAMYLCAISDGRNWNTEAFFGQGTRLTVV.

In nucleotides, the CDR3 is TGCGCCAGCAGTGCACAGGAGAATCAGCCCCAGCATTTT. It translates to CASSAQENQPQHF. This chain connects TRBV10-1 to TRBJ1-5, with D possibly TRBD1 on 5 matching bases. The germline gives CDR1 WNHNN, CDR2 SYGVQD (reference sequence). Trimming removed 4 bases from V and 4 bases from J, with 8 bases in between. The CDR3 has 13 residues.

This clone has just one count. The chain couples TRBV5-1 to TRBJ2-6; D might be TRBD2 (6 bases). This CDR3 has 16 amino acids. Germline V gene data show CDR1 as SGHRS and CDR2 as YFSETQ. The V and J ends lost 4 bases and 2 bases respectively, with 13 bases between them. CDR3 sequence reads: CASSRSPGAGANVLTF. In DNA, the CDR3 is TGCGCCAGCAGCCGGAGCCCGGGGGCTGGGGCCAACGTCCTGACTTTC.

The V gene is TRBV5-1, the J gene TRBJ2-2; D is ambiguous. Trimming removed 4 bases from V and 1 base from J, with 11 bases in between. The CDR3 totals 15 residues. Germline CDR1 and CDR2: SGHRS and YFSETQ. CDR3 loop: CASSLTSVNTGELFF. In DNA form, the CDR3 reads TGCGCCAGCAGCCTCACGTCGGTGAACACCGGGGAGCTGTTTTTT.

This chain uses TRBV6-5 with TRBJ1-1; D is unclear. The CDR3 runs 12 residues. V lost 6 bases and J 0 bases, leaving 5 bases between the germline ends. Germline lookup yields CDR1 MNHEY and CDR2 SVGAGI. The CDR3 DNA follows: TGTGCCAGCAGGGCCGTGAACACTGAAGCTTTCTTT. It encodes CASRAVNTEAFF.

This chain uses TRBV16 with TRBJ2-5, with D possibly matching TRBD2 (6 bases). Trimming cost V 1 base and J 5 bases, with 14 bases left between them. In germline, CDR1 is KGHSY, CDR2 FQNENV. The length of the CDR3 is 15 residues. In DNA form, the CDR3 reads TGTGCCAGCAGCCAATGGGCAGGGAGCGGGGAGACCCAGTACTTC. Its protein product is CASSQWAGSGETQYF.

CDR3 nucleotides: TGTGCCAGCAGCTTAGAGCGGTTTGGCTACACCTTC. Its protein is CASSLERFGYTF. The chain links TRBV11-2 to TRBJ1-2; no definite D call. V was pared by 0 bases and J by 7 bases, with 6 bases between. This CDR3 comprises 12 residues. CDR1 and CDR2 from the germline V gene are SGHAT and FQNNGV.

The genes are TRBV7-2 and TRBJ2-5; D may be TRBD1 (6 bases). In germline, CDR1 is SGHTA, CDR2 FQGNSA. Trimming shortened V by 5 bases and J by 0 bases, and 13 bases separated the two germline ends. The CDR3 sequence is 15 residues long. The CDR3 DNA follows: TGTGCCAGCAGCGCTCGGACAGTCAACCAAGAGACCCAGTACTTC. Translation: CASSARTVNQETQYF.

A few counts support this clone. This sequence joins TRBV6-1 and TRBJ2-4; tentative D call: TRBD2 (7 bases). V gave up 2 bases and J gave up 9 bases, with 14 bases separating them. This CDR3 region has 14 residues. Germline V lookup: CDR1 MNHNS, CDR2 SASEGT. The CDR3 loop reads CASSERVGGGIQYF. The CDR3 region has the DNA TGTGCCAGCAGTGAAAGGGTGGGAGGGGGCATTCAGTACTTC.